This T cell receptor beta chain was found in a study of technical replicates of blood from a few donors. The J segment lost 2 bases and the V segment lost 4 bases, leaving 9 bases of the junction unmatched. Germline V gene lookup returns CDR1 SGDLS and CDR2 YYNGEE. This CDR3 is built from 16 residues. The table came from immunoSEQ multiplex PCR; TCRdb's copy has only in-frame clones and leaves some out. The sample includes tens of thousands of clones, approximately 91% of them seen just once. The rearrangement uses TRBV9 and TRBJ2-5; 9 nucleotides match TRBD2. Sample: PBMCs. This receptor was obtained from a human donor in good health. Some clones in this sample may be carry-over from other donors' samples. CDR3 coding DNA: TGTGCCAGCAGCTCCTTATGGGCGGGAGGGCAAGAGACCCAGTACTTC. Residues: CASSSLWAGGQETQYF. The full variable domain, with the rest looked up from reference TRBV9 and TRBJ2-5, is DSGVTQTPKHLITATGQRVTLRCSPRSGDLSVYWYQQSLDQGLQFLIQYYNGEERAKGNILERFSAQQFPDLHSELNLSSLELGDSALYFCASSSLWAGGQETQYFGPGTRLLVL.